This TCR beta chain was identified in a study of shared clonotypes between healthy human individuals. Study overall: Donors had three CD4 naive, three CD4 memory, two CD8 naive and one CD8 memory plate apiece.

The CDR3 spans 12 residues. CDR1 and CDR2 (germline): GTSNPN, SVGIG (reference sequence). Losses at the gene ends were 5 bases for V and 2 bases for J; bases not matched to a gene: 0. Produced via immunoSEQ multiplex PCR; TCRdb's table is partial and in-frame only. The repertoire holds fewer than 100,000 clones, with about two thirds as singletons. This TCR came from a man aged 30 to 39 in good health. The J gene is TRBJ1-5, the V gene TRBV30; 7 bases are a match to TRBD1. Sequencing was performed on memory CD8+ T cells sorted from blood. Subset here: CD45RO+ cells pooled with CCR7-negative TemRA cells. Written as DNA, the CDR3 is TGTGCCTGGGACAGGGGCAATCAGCCCCAGCATTTT. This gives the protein CAWDRGNQPQHF.